The 30 T cell receptor beta chains below all came from one sample that was sequenced in a study of post-analysis software for immune sequencing data. Their specific antigens are unknown. Sequencing libraries made from TCR beta cDNA carried unique molecular identifiers. Via MiXCR, TCRdb re-called the PCR reads, giving one row per CDR3 protein. This sample carries fewer than 600,000 distinct CDR3 sequences, roughly 46% of them seen once, and the ten largest clones take about 12%. Study-wide results and caveats: Controls had lower frequencies than patients of 4 or 5 TRBV segments, which included TRBV5-6, TRBV5-1 and TRBV20-1.

What was sequenced was blood. These receptors were obtained from a girl aged 5-17 years with multiple sclerosis.

This chain uses TRBV5-1 with TRBJ2-3; D is unresolved. The CDR3 consists of 16 residues. The V end lost 0 bases, the J end lost 6 bases, and 17 bases lay between the germline ends. CDR1 and CDR2 (germline): SGHRS, YFSETQ. The CDR3 DNA sequence: TGCGCCAGCAGCTTGGCGCAGACATTATTTGCGGATACGCAGTATTTT. Residues: CASSLAQTLFADTQYF.

The rearrangement uses TRBV25-1 and TRBJ1-6; D call uncertain. V gave up 0 bases and J gave up 10 bases, with 4 bases separating them. Germline V gives CDR1 MGHDK, CDR2 SYGVNS. This CDR3 contains 12 residues. The CDR3 DNA reads as TGTGCCAGCAGTGAATACGGCTCACCCCTCCACTTT. It encodes CASSEYGSPLHF.

V usage is TRBV29-1 and J usage is TRBJ2-7, with D perhaps matching TRBD2 (5 bases). With 4 bases removed from V and 2 bases from J, the gap between germline ends came to 15 bases. The CDR3 is made up of 14 amino acids. Germline CDR1 SQVTM, CDR2 ANQGSEA. CDR3 loop: CSVALQERAYEQYF. CDR3 nucleotides: TGCAGCGTTGCCCTTCAGGAGAGGGCCTACGAGCAGTACTTC.

J is TRBJ2-3 and V is TRBV20-1; 9 bases are shared with TRBD2. In germline, CDR1 is DFQATT, CDR2 SNEGSKA (reference sequence). V shed 3 bases, J shed 9 bases, and the junction held 19 bases outside the gene matches. This CDR3 has 17 residues. The CDR3 DNA reads as TGCAGTGCTAGGGGCCCATCGAGCGGGAGGATACCCGAGACGCAGTATTTT. As protein: CSARGPSSGRIPETQYF.

V is TRBV4-1 and J is TRBJ2-1, with 8 bases that match TRBD2. CDR3 length: 15 amino acids. The trim removed 4 bases at V and 6 bases at J, leaving 8 bases unmatched. CDR1 and CDR2 (germline): MGHRA, YSYEKL. The CDR3 spells CASSRGRYPLNEQFF. CDR3 in DNA: TGCGCCAGCAGCCGCGGGAGGTATCCCCTCAATGAGCAGTTCTTC.

V and J are TRBV25-1 and TRBJ1-1; D gene unclear. V shed 5 bases and J shed 0 bases, with 13 bases lying between them. From germline, CDR1 is MGHDK and CDR2 SYGVNS. This CDR3 is 15 amino acids long. The CDR3 sequence is CASSITGGMNTEAFF. The CDR3 DNA reads TGTGCCAGCAGTATTACCGGAGGAATGAACACTGAAGCTTTCTTT.

The chain has TRBV6-2 or TRBV6-3 and TRBJ2-7; 9 bases are shared with TRBD1. The V gene's germline CDR1 is MNHEY and CDR2 SVGEGT. After removal of 6 bases from V and 1 base from J, the junction contained 10 bases not matched to a gene. The CDR3 is 16 residues long. CDR3 coding DNA: TGTGCCAGCAGGCGCCCGCCCGGACAGGGGTCCTACGAGCAGTACTTC. Translated, it gives CASRRPPGQGSYEQYF.

V usage is TRBV20-1 and J usage is TRBJ2-1, with no clear D. Trimming cost V 5 bases and J 6 bases, with 11 bases left between them. Per the germline V gene, CDR1 is DFQATT and CDR2 is SNEGSKA (reference sequence). CDR3 size: 12 residues. The CDR3 coding sequence is TGCAGTGCTGGACCAGCTCCCAATGAGCAGTTCTTC. Translating it yields CSAGPAPNEQFF.

This clonotype showed up just a few times. The V call is TRBV14, the J call TRBJ2-4, with TRBD1 as a possible D gene (7 bases). The germline gives CDR1 SGHDN, CDR2 FVKESK. This CDR3 spans 13 amino acids. Deletions cut 4 bases from V and 8 bases from J, with 12 bases between. The CDR3 loop is CASSPDREDIQYF. CDR3 DNA sequence: TGTGCCAGCAGCCCCGACAGGGAGGACATTCAGTACTTC.

This clonotype was observed a handful of times. The chain is built from TRBV9 and TRBJ2-5, with TRBD1 identical over 8 bases. The CDR3 runs 15 residues. Trimming at V came to 1 base and at J to 4 bases, leaving 6 bases not matched to a gene. Germline CDR1 and CDR2: SGDLS and YYNGEE. CDR3 DNA: TGTGCCAGCAGCGTATCACCAGGGACAGGAGAGACCCAGTACTTC. Protein product: CASSVSPGTGETQYF.

This clonotype was found a few times. This sequence joins TRBV10-3 and TRBJ2-7, with D perhaps matching TRBD1 (5 bases). Germline V gene data show CDR1 as ENHRY and CDR2 as SYGVKD. The CDR3 has 12 amino acids. V was cut by 8 bases and J by 3 bases, with 11 bases left in between. CDR3 region: CAIGEQGYEQYF. The CDR3 DNA sequence: TGTGCCATCGGAGAGCAGGGCTACGAGCAGTACTTC.

This clonotype turned up a few times. The DNA is left out, because the CDR3 cannot be placed on it with certainty; the CDR3 is given as TCRdb lists it. V and J are TRBV7-2 and TRBJ2-5; TRBD2 was called by the table and not checked on the DNA. Germline V CDR1 and CDR2: SGHTA, FQGNSA. The CDR3 has 16 amino acids, counting both end residues. The chain's CDR3 is CACSAGGRSGQETQYF.

As DNA, the CDR3 is TGTGCCAGCAGTTACACCGGGACAGGGGAATTGACCTATGGCTACACCTTC. This sequence encodes CASSYTGTGELTYGYTF. The rearrangement joins TRBV6-2 or TRBV6-3 to TRBJ1-2; TRBD1 matches 10 bases. CDR3 size: 17 residues. Unmatched junction bases numbered 10, after V lost 2 bases and J lost 4 bases. Germline loops: CDR1 MNHEY, CDR2 SVGEGT.

This clonotype was observed a few times. The chain couples TRBV10-3 to TRBJ2-3; possibly TRBD1 for D (6 bases). Trimming pared 6 bases from V and 1 base from J, leaving 14 bases between. CDR1 and CDR2 (germline): ENHRY, SYGVKD. The CDR3 runs to 15 residues. The CDR3 nucleotides are TGTGCCATCAGCAGACAGGCTGAGGGCACAGATACGCAGTATTTT. This sequence encodes CAISRQAEGTDTQYF.

As to this clonotype: One end of the junction does not line up with germline, which may come from a read error. The rearrangement uses TRBV5-1 and TRBJ2-1; no clear D gene. The V gene's germline CDR1 is SGHRS and CDR2 YFSETQ. The CDR3 runs 15 residues. CDR3 amino acids: CASSLGPPSYNEQVF. The CDR3 region has the DNA TGCGCCAGCAGCTTGGGACCGCCTAGTTACAATGAGCAGGTCTTC.

This clonotype was observed many times. This chain connects TRBV6-2 or TRBV6-3 to TRBJ2-6; D is unresolved. Germline assignment: CDR1 MNHEY and CDR2 SVGEGT. The V gene lost 7 bases and the J gene lost 2 bases, with 12 bases spanning the gap. CDR3 length: 15 amino acids. The CDR3 reads CASTPWGTGANVLTF. In DNA, the CDR3 is TGTGCCAGCACCCCATGGGGAACTGGGGCCAACGTCCTGACTTTC.

J is TRBJ1-5 and V is TRBV11-1, with TRBD1 as a possible D gene (6 bases). Germline V gene data show CDR1 as SGHAT and CDR2 as FQDESV (reference sequence). The CDR3 sequence is 14 residues long. Trimming left V 5 bases short and J 5 bases short, with 13 bases between. The CDR3 bases are TGTGCCAGCAGCCCTAGACAGGAGGATCAGCCCCAGCATTTT. Protein product: CASSPRQEDQPQHF.

In its sample, this clonotype was seen a few times. The junction shows a germline mismatch at one end, possibly a read error. The chain uses TRBV12-3 or TRBV12-4 and TRBJ2-7; 11 bases agree with TRBD2. The CDR3 is 14 amino acids. The CDR3 nucleotides read TGTGCCAGCAGCTTAGCGGGAGGGCATCACGAGCAGTACTTC. Residues: CASSLAGGHHEQYF.

The chain carries TRBV5-1 and TRBJ1-2, with D maybe TRBD1 (5 bases). CDR1 and CDR2 from the germline V gene are SGHRS and YFSETQ. V shed 3 bases and J shed 0 bases, with 15 bases lying between them. This CDR3 comprises 16 residues. In nucleotides, the CDR3 is TGCGCCAGCAGCTCAGGACACACGAATCCTAACTATGGCTACACCTTC. Its translation: CASSSGHTNPNYGYTF.

The chain uses TRBV7-9 and TRBJ2-3; the D is unclear. This CDR3 is built from 13 residues. V lost 6 bases and J lost 4, with 11 bases in between. The V gene's germline CDR1 is SEHNR and CDR2 FQNEAQ (reference sequence). The CDR3 spells CASSSGASDTQYF. In DNA form, the CDR3 reads TGTGCCAGCAGTTCTGGCGCCTCAGATACGCAGTATTTT.

V gene TRBV28 combines with J gene TRBJ1-5; D may be TRBD1 (6 bases). Per germline, CDR1 MDHEN and CDR2 SYDVKM. Deletions cut 1 base from V and 0 bases from J, with 10 bases between. This CDR3 has 16 amino acids. CDR3 in DNA: TGTGCCAGCAGTTTATTGGCAGGGGTTAGCAATCAGCCCCAGCATTTT. Its translation: CASSLLAGVSNQPQHF.

This chain uses TRBV5-5 with TRBJ2-4; D might be TRBD1 (6 bases). The CDR3 is 15 amino acids. Germline V gene sequence: CDR1 SGHKS, CDR2 YYEKEE (reference sequence). V was cut by 3 bases and J by 13 bases, with 23 bases left in between. This CDR3 reads CASSSRPETGSTQYF. DNA of the CDR3: TGTGCCAGCAGCTCGAGGCCCGAGACAGGCAGCACCCAGTACTTC.

The rearrangement links TRBV7-2 to TRBJ2-5; no firm D call. The CDR3 covers 14 residues. Germline V gene lookup returns CDR1 SGHTA and CDR2 FQGNSA. The V end lost 1 base, the J end lost 11 bases, and 17 bases lay between the germline ends. CDR3 nucleotides: TGTGCCAGCAGCTTAGATCAAAACTTGAATGAGCAGTACTTC. This sequence encodes CASSLDQNLNEQYF.

The chain carries TRBV27 and TRBJ1-1, with D maybe TRBD1 (6 bases). Germline CDR1 is MNHEY and CDR2 is SMNVEV (reference sequence). This CDR3 comprises 12 residues. V was clipped by 8 bases and J by 8 bases, with 15 bases between them. The CDR3 here is CASSRLGAEAFF. As DNA, the CDR3 is TGTGCCAGCTCCCGTTTGGGGGCGGAAGCTTTCTTT.

The chain combines TRBV5-1 with TRBJ2-7, with D possibly being TRBD1 (5 bases). The CDR3 totals 15 residues. Per germline, CDR1 SGHRS and CDR2 YFSETQ. V dropped 0 bases and J dropped 2 bases, with 12 bases sitting between them. CDR3 in amino acids: CASSLVAGKTYEQYF. CDR3 sequence (DNA): TGCGCCAGCAGCTTGGTGGCAGGGAAGACCTACGAGCAGTACTTC.

This clonotype was found a few times. The gene calls are TRBV20-1 and TRBJ2-5, with TRBD2 matching over 8 bases. Germline trimming cut 6 bases from V and 2 bases from J; bases unmatched to any gene: 11. This CDR3 is 15 amino acids long. The germline gives CDR1 DFQATT, CDR2 SNEGSKA (reference sequence). In DNA, the CDR3 is TGCAGTGCCTATACTAGCGGCAAATTTCAAGAGACCCAGTACTTC. Translating it yields CSAYTSGKFQETQYF.

The table lists this clonotype with many counts. The CDR3 reads CASSRGRTGEQYF. The CDR3 nucleotides read TGTGCCAGCAGTCGGGGTAGAACCGGCGAGCAGTACTTC. The chain employs TRBV27 and TRBJ2-7; D is perhaps TRBD2 (5 bases). This CDR3 has 13 amino acids. Trimming shortened V by 5 bases and J by 6 bases, and 14 bases separated the two germline ends. CDR1 and CDR2 from the germline V gene are MNHEY and SMNVEV (reference sequence).

The genes are TRBV6-5 and TRBJ2-5; perhaps TRBD2 as D (6 bases). Germline assignment: CDR1 MNHEY and CDR2 SVGAGI. This CDR3 region has 14 residues. The V and J ends lost 6 bases and 1 base respectively, with 12 bases between them. The CDR3 DNA is TGTGCCAGCAGAGGCGGGACGGCCCAAGAGACCCAGTACTTC. Amino acid sequence: CASRGGTAQETQYF.

This chain uses TRBV4-1 with TRBJ1-1; D gene uncertain. The V and J ends lost 0 bases and 5 bases respectively, with 13 bases between them. In germline, CDR1 is MGHRA, CDR2 YSYEKL. The CDR3 is 15 amino acids. The CDR3 spells CASSQEVVGSTEAFF. DNA for the CDR3: TGCGCCAGCAGCCAAGAGGTGGTCGGGAGTACTGAAGCTTTCTTT.

This clonotype has more than one count but fewer than ten. The chain is built from TRBV10-3 and TRBJ2-7; D possibly matches TRBD1 or TRBD2 (5 bases each). The V gene's germline CDR1 is ENHRY and CDR2 SYGVKD. V dropped 2 bases and J dropped 3 bases, with 11 bases sitting between them. The CDR3 is made up of 14 amino acids. The CDR3 DNA sequence: TGTGCCATCAGTGAGATGGGGGAAGGCTACGAGCAGTACTTC. Its translation is CAISEMGEGYEQYF.